These T cell receptor beta chains were read from a single sample in a study of T cells in Graves' hyperthyroidism and ophthalmopathy. Each CDR3 protein is one row after TCRdb ran MiXCR on the multiplex PCR reads. The sample contains approximately 530,000 distinct CDR3 sequences, nearly 20% of which appear only once. Sequenced sample: blood. These TCRs come from a man aged 40-55 years with Graves' ophthalmopathy. Each CDR3 is given with its conserved first and last residue. A D gene is named only where the DNA matches it firmly. Size is omitted from some rows. Given values are once, few, many or a class for expanded clones.

j_gene	abundance	v_gene	d_gene	CDR3nt	CDR3aa
TRBJ1-4	few	TRBV25-1	NA	TGTGCCAGCAGTGAACCCCTGGGGGCGAATGAAAAACTGTTTTTT	CASSEPLGANEKLFF
TRBJ2-6	NA	TRBV27	NA	TGTGCCAGCAGTCCTATGCCTGGGGCCAACGTCCTGACTTTC	CASSPMPGANVLTF
TRBJ1-1	NA	TRBV20-1	NA	TGCAGTGCTAGCCCTCACACTGAAGCTTTCTTT	CSASPHTEAFF
TRBJ2-1	many	TRBV28	NA	TGTGCCAGCAGTTCCCCCGGGGCTAGCCCGTCCTACAATGAGCAGTTCTTC	CASSSPGASPSYNEQFF
TRBJ1-2	NA	TRBV30	TRBD1	TGTGCCTGGAGGTCCGACAGGGAAGGAGGCTACACCTTC	CAWRSDREGGYTF
TRBJ2-7	many	TRBV20-1	NA	TGCAGTGCTAGCAGGGGAGCCTACGAGCAGTACTTC	CSASRGAYEQYF
TRBJ2-7	many	TRBV20-1	TRBD1	TGCAGTGCTAGCACATCCGGGACAGCTATGTCCTACGAGCAGTACTTC	CSASTSGTAMSYEQYF
TRBJ2-1	few	TRBV10-3	NA	TGTGCCATCAGTGAAGTTAGCAGGGGCTGGCTCAATGAGCAGTTCTTC	CAISEVSRGWLNEQFF
TRBJ2-7	few	TRBV6-2/TRBV6-3	NA	TGTGCCAGCAGTTACCCCTCTAGGGACCTTACTACTTACGAGCAGTACTTC	CASSYPSRDLTTYEQYF
TRBJ1-2	many	TRBV2	NA	TGTGCCAGCAGGCCCGGGGGTCAGGCAAATGGCTACACCTTC	CASRPGGQANGYTF
TRBJ1-1	few	TRBV12-5	NA	TGTGCTAGTGGTTTCGTAGACTCCGGTGGGACTGAAGCTTTCTTT	CASGFVDSGGTEAFF
TRBJ1-1	many	TRBV2	NA	TGTGCCAGCAGTGAAGCGGGACACCTTACGAACACTGAAGCTTTCTTT	CASSEAGHLTNTEAFF
TRBJ1-2	few	TRBV7-2	TRBD1	TGTGCCGGGGCCGGGACAGGGTATGGCTACACCTTC	CAGAGTGYGYTF
TRBJ2-7	NA	TRBV27	NA	TGTGCCAGCAGTTTCGACGGGGGCCAGCAGTACTTC	CASSFDGGQQYF